Below are 13 T cell receptor beta chains sequenced from a single sample in a study of blood T cell repertoires in COVID-19. Produced via immunoSEQ multiplex PCR; TCRdb's table is partial and in-frame only. Of approximately 260,000 clones in the sample, roughly 90% are singletons; the top ten hold 7.2%. Sequenced sample: peripheral blood. These receptors were taken from a man in his 60s who had recovered from COVID-19.

The CDR3 bases are TGTGCCAGTAGTTACAGGGAGGGCTATGGCTACACCTTC. Translation gives CASSYREGYGYTF. The rearrangement links TRBV19 to TRBJ1-2; D perhaps matches TRBD1 (6 bases). CDR3 size: 13 residues. V lost 5 bases and J lost 4, with 11 bases in between. Germline CDR1 reads LNHDA; CDR2 reads SQIVND (reference sequence).

In its sample, this clone was seen once. The chain recombines TRBV2 with TRBJ1-6, with 10 bases aligning to TRBD1. The germline gives CDR1 SNHLY, CDR2 FYNNEI. This CDR3 contains 18 residues. Trimming at V came to 5 bases and at J to 11 bases, leaving 18 bases not matched to a gene. The CDR3 region is CASSKGGTGAYERPPLHF. The CDR3 nucleotides are TGTGCCAGCAGTAAGGGCGGGACAGGGGCTTACGAAAGGCCACCCCTCCACTTT.

The J gene is TRBJ2-5, the V gene TRBV12-3 or TRBV12-4; unclear D gene. V lost 3 bases to trimming and J lost 7 bases, with 9 bases between them. This CDR3 is built from 12 residues. CDR3 residues: CASSLGPRTQYF. The CDR3 DNA sequence: TGTGCCAGCAGTTTGGGCCCCAGGACCCAGTACTTC.

A single count supports this clone. The chain links TRBV7-9 to TRBJ1-5; D is possibly TRBD1 (6 bases). The germline CDR1 and CDR2 sequences are SEHNR and FQNEAQ (reference sequence). V lost 4 bases and J 4 bases, leaving 14 bases between the germline ends. The CDR3 consists of 15 residues. CDR3 residues: CASSSEDSLNQPQHF. Written as DNA, the CDR3 is TGTGCCAGCAGCTCTGAGGACAGTCTTAATCAGCCCCAGCATTTT. The entire variable domain, with the rest obtained from reference TRBV7-9 and TRBJ1-5, is as follows: DTGVSQNPRHKITKRGQNVTFRCDPISEHNRLYWYRQTLGQGPEFLTYFQNEAQLEKSRLLSDRFSAERPKGSFSTLEIQRTEQGDSAMYLCASSSEDSLNQPQHFGDGTRLSIL.

This clone was observed once. The chain carries TRBV27 and TRBJ2-7; 7 bases are a match to TRBD1. The V gene's germline CDR1 is MNHEY and CDR2 SMNVEV (reference sequence). The V segment lost 7 bases and the J segment 4 bases; nucleotides outside the gene matches: 4. The CDR3 has 12 amino acids. DNA for the CDR3: TGTGCCAGCACGCAGGGGGATTACGAGCAGTACGTC. Its translation is CASTQGDYEQYV.

CDR3 bases: TGTGCCAGCAGCCTCCTCGGGGGGAGCTTTTATGGCTACACCTTC. Its protein is CASSLLGGSFYGYTF. The J gene is TRBJ1-2, the V gene TRBV3-1 (or the pseudogene TRBV3-2); perhaps TRBD1 as D (5 bases). V dropped 4 bases and J dropped 5 bases, with 17 bases sitting between them. Per germline, CDR1 LGHDT and CDR2 YNNKEL (reference sequence). The CDR3 loop spans 15 amino acids.

The rearrangement uses TRBV18 and TRBJ2-7, with D hard to call. This CDR3 comprises 15 residues. Trimming cost V 6 bases and J 2 bases, with 17 bases left between them. Per the germline V gene, CDR1 is KGHSH and CDR2 is LQKENI. For the CDR3, the DNA is TGTGCCAGCTCCCCGCGACTGGAAGCTGCCTACGAGCAGTACTTC. It yields the protein CASSPRLEAAYEQYF.

The chain employs TRBV5-1 and TRBJ2-1; 8 bases match TRBD2. The CDR3 is 14 residues long. The germline gives CDR1 SGHRS, CDR2 YFSETQ. V shed 7 bases, J shed 0 bases, and the junction held 3 bases outside the gene matches. CDR3 nucleotides: TGCGCCAGCTCGGGGGGGAACTCCTACAATGAGCAGTTCTTC. Its translation: CASSGGNSYNEQFF. Based on the CDR3 plus reference TRBV5-1 and TRBJ2-1, the full variable domain is KAGVTQTPRYLIKTRGQQVTLSCSPISGHRSVSWYQQTPGQGLQFLFEYFSETQRNKGNFPGRFSGRQFSNSRSEMNVSTLELGDSALYLCASSGGNSYNEQFFGPGTRLTVL.

The V call is TRBV2, the J call TRBJ2-3, with 11 nucleotides matching TRBD1. CDR1 and CDR2 from the germline V gene are SNHLY and FYNNEI. J was trimmed by 4 bases and V by 2 bases; bases with no gene match: 5. The CDR3 is made up of 16 amino acids. CDR3 nucleotides: TGTGCCAGCAGTGAAACAGGACAGGGGGCTTCAGATACGCAGTATTTT. Amino acid sequence: CASSETGQGASDTQYF. Supplemented by reference TRBV2 and TRBJ2-3, the full variable domain reads EPEVTQTPSHQVTQMGQEVILRCVPISNHLYFYWYRQILGQKVEFLVSFYNNEISEKSEIFDDQFSVERPDGSNFTLKIRSTKLEDSAMYFCASSETGQGASDTQYFGPGTRLTVL.

The CDR3 DNA is TGTGCCAGCAGTTCCTCGGTCTGGGCTTTCTTT. This encodes CASSSSVWAFF. V gene TRBV12-3 or TRBV12-4 combines with J gene TRBJ1-1, with no clear D. With 4 bases removed from V and 11 bases from J, the gap between germline ends came to 11 bases. The length of the CDR3 is 11 residues.

This sequence joins TRBV2 and TRBJ2-5; TRBD2 aligns across 7 bases. CDR3 length equals 14 residues. Germline V gene lookup returns CDR1 SNHLY and CDR2 FYNNEI. With 7 bases clipped from V and 5 bases from J, the junction kept 10 bases outside the gene matches. The CDR3 region has the DNA TGTGCCAGCACCCTGTTGCGGGGGTTTGAGACCCAGTACTTC. This encodes CASTLLRGFETQYF.

This clone has just a few counts. The rearrangement links TRBV3-1 (or the pseudogene TRBV3-2) to TRBJ2-1; no definite D call. The CDR3 is made up of 16 amino acids. Trimming cost V 3 bases and J 5 bases, with 17 bases left between them. Germline V gene data show CDR1 as LGHDT and CDR2 as YNNKEL (reference sequence). Here the CDR3 reads CASSQAVGPNDNEQFF. DNA of the CDR3: TGTGCCAGCAGCCAGGCCGTTGGGCCTAATGACAATGAGCAGTTCTTC.

The chain links TRBV27 to TRBJ1-3, with 7 nucleotides matching TRBD1. Trimming cost V 4 bases and J 2 bases; bases outside gene matches: 5. Germline V lookup: CDR1 MNHEY, CDR2 SMNVEV (reference sequence). The length of the CDR3 is 15 residues. The CDR3 reads CASSSDRAPGNTIYF. In DNA form, the CDR3 reads TGTGCCAGCAGTTCCGACAGGGCCCCTGGAAACACCATATATTTT.